Below are 18 T cell receptor beta chains sequenced from a single sample in a study of STAT5B mutations in CD4+ large granular lymphocyte leukemia. Some clones are missing from TCRdb's copy, which holds only in-frame ones; the method was immunoSEQ multiplex PCR. The sample holds approximately 30,000 clones; 76% are singletons and the top ten take approximately 6.4%. Sequencing was performed on CD4+ T cells from blood buffy coats. Receptors originate from a human donor in good health.

CDR3 DNA: TGTGCCAGCAGTTACTCGATAACCCCCGGGAGCGAAGCTTTCTTT. Translation gives CASSYSITPGSEAFF. The rearrangement uses TRBV6-6 and TRBJ1-1; D remains ambiguous. Germline CDR1 is MNHNY and CDR2 is SVGAGI (reference sequence). CDR3 size: 15 residues. The V end was cut by 0 bases, the J end by 8 bases, with 16 bases between.

The chain couples TRBV10-3 to TRBJ1-3; D is ambiguous. The V end was cut by 0 bases, the J end by 3 bases, with 6 bases between. CDR3 length: 14 residues. Germline assignment: CDR1 ENHRY and CDR2 SYGVKD. The CDR3 protein is CAISESGGGNTIYF. The CDR3 nucleotides are TGTGCCATCAGTGAGTCGGGAGGTGGAAACACCATATATTTT.

The chain has TRBV5-1 and TRBJ2-1, with a possible D match to TRBD2 (6 bases). The germline V gene encodes CDR1 SGHRS and CDR2 YFSETQ. The CDR3 runs 14 residues. Trimming shortened V by 2 bases and J by 5 bases, and 11 bases separated the two germline ends. The CDR3 is CASSLREWDNEQFF. As DNA, the CDR3 is TGCGCCAGCAGCTTACGGGAGTGGGACAATGAGCAGTTCTTC. The whole variable domain, remainder taken from reference TRBV5-1 and TRBJ2-1, is KAGVTQTPRYLIKTRGQQVTLSCSPISGHRSVSWYQQTPGQGLQFLFEYFSETQRNKGNFPGRFSGRQFSNSRSEMNVSTLELGDSALYLCASSLREWDNEQFFGPGTRLTVL.

This chain joins TRBV5-4 and TRBJ2-7, with 8 bases identical to TRBD2. Germline CDR1 is SGHNT and CDR2 is YYREEE (reference sequence). The CDR3 loop spans 13 amino acids. V lost 2 bases and J lost 6; bases outside the gene matches: 4. CDR3 region: CASSFLAGTEQYF. CDR3 bases: TGTGCCAGCAGCTTTCTAGCGGGCACCGAGCAGTACTTC. Filled out from reference TRBV5-4 and TRBJ2-7, the complete variable domain reads ETGVTQSPTHLIKTRGQQVTLRCSSQSGHNTVSWYQQALGQGPQFIFQYYREEENGRGNFPPRFSGLQFPNYSSELNVNALELDDSALYLCASSFLAGTEQYFGPGTRLTVT.

The V gene is TRBV18, the J gene TRBJ2-5; 9 bases are a match to TRBD1. CDR3 length: 17 amino acids. The J segment lost 5 bases and the V segment lost 6 bases, leaving 16 bases of the junction unmatched. Per the germline V gene, CDR1 is KGHSH and CDR2 is LQKENI. As DNA, the CDR3 is TGTGCCAGCTCCTCCTCCGGCGGACAGGGGCTAGGGGAGACCCAGTACTTC. Translation: CASSSSGGQGLGETQYF.

This clone has just a few counts. V is TRBV7-2 and J is TRBJ2-1; 11 positions match TRBD2. The CDR3 is 17 amino acids. Germline CDR1 SGHTA, CDR2 FQGNSA. The J segment lost 9 bases and the V segment lost 1 base, leaving 11 bases of the junction unmatched. The CDR3 loop reads CASSLGLGLAGGGEQFF. CDR3 in DNA: TGTGCCAGCAGCTTAGGGTTGGGGCTAGCGGGGGGCGGTGAGCAGTTCTTC.

V is TRBV7-3 and J is TRBJ2-6, with D tentatively TRBD1 (6 bases). The CDR3 extends over 17 amino acids. The germline V gene has CDR1 SGHTA and CDR2 FQGTGA. V lost 5 bases and J lost 3, with 17 bases in between. The CDR3 protein is CASSPYYQGHGANVLTF. The CDR3 DNA is TGTGCCAGCAGCCCCTATTATCAGGGGCATGGGGCCAACGTCCTGACTTTC.

This clone occurred once. The chain employs TRBV9 and TRBJ1-3; 8 nucleotides agree with TRBD1. Per the germline V gene, CDR1 is SGDLS and CDR2 is YYNGEE. This CDR3 region has 15 residues. Germline trimming cut 4 bases from V and 2 bases from J; bases unmatched to any gene: 5. As DNA, the CDR3 is TGTGCCAGCAGCCGACAGGGGATGGCTGGAAACACCATATATTTT. This encodes CASSRQGMAGNTIYF.

V usage is TRBV7-2 and J usage is TRBJ2-5; 8 bases fit TRBD1. The CDR3 length is 15 residues. Germline trimming cut 2 bases from V and 5 bases from J; bases unmatched to any gene: 7. Germline loops: CDR1 SGHTA, CDR2 FQGNSA. CDR3 sequence reads: CASSLRTGSTETQYF. Here the CDR3 DNA reads TGTGCCAGCAGCTTAAGGACAGGGTCAACCGAGACCCAGTACTTC.

V is TRBV7-2 and J is TRBJ2-7, with 10 bases matching TRBD1. The CDR3 loop spans 15 amino acids. Germline V lookup: CDR1 SGHTA, CDR2 FQGNSA. Trimming at V came to 7 bases and at J to 2 bases, leaving 8 bases not matched to a gene. In DNA, the CDR3 is TGTGCCAGCACCCCGGGACAGGGGTTAGCCTACGAGCAGTACTTC. Its protein is CASTPGQGLAYEQYF.

The chain employs TRBV4-3 and TRBJ1-4; D remains unclear. The CDR3 contains 15 residues. Germline assignment: CDR1 LGHNA and CDR2 YSLEER. The V end lost 4 bases, the J end lost 0 bases, and 9 bases lay between the germline ends. The CDR3 protein is CASSPRAATNEKLFF. Written as DNA, the CDR3 is TGCGCCAGCAGCCCTAGAGCAGCAACTAATGAAAAACTGTTTTTT.

This chain uses TRBV7-2 with TRBJ2-5; D is unclear. The CDR3 contains 13 residues. CDR1 SGHTA and CDR2 FQGNSA come from the germline V gene. Trimming left V 2 bases short and J 5 bases short, with 9 bases between. The CDR3 sequence: CASSLRWLETQYF. The CDR3 coding sequence is TGTGCCAGCAGCTTACGGTGGCTGGAGACCCAGTACTTC.

The V and J genes are TRBV4-2 and TRBJ2-1, with D possibly TRBD2 on 5 matching bases. The V end was cut by 8 bases, the J end by 5 bases, with 10 bases between. The germline gives CDR1 LGHNA, CDR2 YNFKEQ. This CDR3 is built from 12 residues. The CDR3 sequence: CASGESHNEQFF. The DNA of the CDR3 is TGTGCCAGCGGGGAGAGCCACAATGAGCAGTTCTTC.

This rearrangement joins TRBV10-3 to TRBJ2-1, with TRBD2 matching 7 bases. Germline CDR1 is ENHRY and CDR2 is SYGVKD. The length of the CDR3 is 13 residues. V dropped 11 bases and J dropped 2; count of bases not matched to a gene: 6. CDR3 coding DNA: TGTGCCTCAATGGGACTACCCTACAATGAGCAGTTCTTC. Its protein product is CASMGLPYNEQFF.

This chain joins TRBV18 and TRBJ2-5; the match to TRBD2 covers 8 bases. The CDR3 has 14 amino acids. The V gene's germline CDR1 is KGHSH and CDR2 LQKENI. Unmatched junction bases numbered 8, after V lost 6 bases and J lost 5 bases. The CDR3 reads CASSRASGGETQYF. The CDR3 region has the DNA TGTGCCAGCTCGCGAGCGAGCGGGGGCGAGACCCAGTACTTC.

The rearrangement uses TRBV7-8 and TRBJ2-2, with TRBD2 matching 8 bases. Germline loops: CDR1 SGHVS, CDR2 FQNEAQ. CDR3 length: 17 residues. Trimming at V came to 5 bases and at J to 4 bases, leaving 12 bases not matched to a gene. The CDR3 sequence is CASSPMRGAHGTGELFF. The CDR3, as DNA: TGTGCCAGCAGCCCCATGCGGGGGGCGCACGGCACCGGGGAGCTGTTTTTT.

V is TRBV12-5 and J is TRBJ2-7; D is undetermined. The CDR3 is 12 amino acids. The germline V and J ends were trimmed by 8 bases and 2 bases, with 10 bases remaining between them. Per germline, CDR1 LGHNT and CDR2 FRNRAP. The CDR3 region has the DNA TGTGCTAGTTCTATTGGGGCCTACGAGCAGTACTTC. Protein: CASSIGAYEQYF.

The rearrangement uses TRBV19 and TRBJ1-1; D not certain. Germline lookup yields CDR1 LNHDA and CDR2 SQIVND (reference sequence). This CDR3 has 14 amino acids. V lost 7 bases, J lost 5 bases, and 17 bases lay in between. The CDR3 region is CASTPLEPRTEAFF. Here the CDR3 DNA reads TGTGCCAGTACCCCCCTCGAGCCGCGGACTGAAGCTTTCTTT.